The clone carrying this TCR beta chain has at least ten counts. Diagnosing involved the use of clinical symptoms, serum thyroxine and TRAb, thyroid ultrasound and orbital computed tomography. The data were obtained in a study of T cells in Graves' hyperthyroidism and ophthalmopathy. There were TCR beta CDR3 regions amplified from RNA transcripts. A set of HTBI primers served as the primers for a first-round RT-PCR of the TCR CDR3. TCRdb processed the multiplex PCR reads anew with MiXCR; each CDR3 protein has one entry. The data contain 550,000 to 800,000 distinct CDR3 sequences, approximately 16% of them singletons. The CDR3 runs to 14 residues. V was cut by 5 bases and J by 1 base, with 11 bases left in between.

The sequenced material came from blood. This clonotype was obtained from a man aged 18-30 years with Graves' hyperthyroidism. The chain combines TRBV12-3 or TRBV12-4 with TRBJ2-5; no reliable D call. The CDR3 nucleotides are TGTGCCAGCAGTCCCCGGAGCAGCCAAGAGACCCAGTACTTC. It specifies CASSPRSSQETQYF.